This T cell receptor beta chain emerged from a study of shared clonotypes between healthy human individuals. Losses at the gene ends were 5 bases for V and 14 bases for J; bases not matched to a gene: 12. This CDR3 has 13 residues. CDR1 and CDR2 (germline): LNHDA, SQIVND (reference sequence). The assay was immunoSEQ multiplex PCR, and TCRdb's table has in-frame clones only and misses some. The sample holds millions of clones, roughly 91% seen once. In the naive CD8 group, cells lacked CD45RO and were positively selected for CCR7, so terminally differentiated effector memory CD45RA+ cells were left out.

This TCR was sampled from a man aged 18 to 30 in good health. Some clones in this sample may be carry-over from other donors' samples. Specimen: naive CD8+ T cells from PBMCs. The rearrangement joins TRBV19 to TRBJ2-1; TRBD2 agrees at 7 bases. The CDR3 loop is CASSAPGAGWEFF. Here the CDR3 DNA reads TGTGCCAGTAGTGCCCCAGGAGCGGGGTGGGAGTTCTTC.